These 31 T cell receptor beta chains share one sample of origin, sequenced in a study of blood T cells in healthy people across ages. Primers used in a second PCR of roughly 6 to 12 cycles were a sample-barcoded 5' primer and a J-beta primer mix. One entry per CDR3 protein results from TCRdb running MiXCR on the 5' RACE reads. The data hold some 700,000 distinct CDR3 sequences, with around 46% observed a single time. Input material: blood. The receptor set was obtained from a woman in her fifties or sixties in good health.

The gene calls are TRBV14 and TRBJ2-7; D uncertain. Trimming removed 6 bases from V and 7 bases from J, with 22 bases in between. CDR3 length: 15 amino acids. Germline V gene data show CDR1 as SGHDN and CDR2 as FVKESK. The CDR3 spells CASRPSGIPGVEQYF. CDR3 DNA: TGTGCCAGCAGACCCAGTGGGATACCGGGTGTGGAGCAGTACTTC. The whole variable domain, remainder taken from reference TRBV14 and TRBJ2-7, is EAGVTQFPSHSVIEKGQTVTLRCDPISGHDNLYWYRRVMGKEIKFLLHFVKESKQDESGMPNNRFLAERTGGTYSTLKVQPAELEDSGVYFCASRPSGIPGVEQYFGPGTRLTVT.

CDR3 sequence (DNA): TGTGCCAGCAGCTTATCCGGGACTAGCGGTTCGCCCTACGAGCAGTACTTC. This gives the protein CASSLSGTSGSPYEQYF. V gene TRBV3-1 combines with J gene TRBJ2-7; 11 bases line up with TRBD2. Germline V gene sequence: CDR1 LGHDT, CDR2 YNNKEL (reference sequence). This CDR3 comprises 17 residues. V trimming: 5 bases; J trimming: 2 bases; junction bases outside the gene matches: 11.

CDR3 sequence (DNA): TGTGCCAGCAGCACGAGTGCCGGCGAGCAGTACTTC. It encodes CASSTSAGEQYF. The chain joins TRBV13 to TRBJ2-7; D is uncertain. CDR1 is PRHDT, CDR2 FYEKMQ, per germline (reference sequence). Trimming took 5 bases from V and 6 from J, leaving 11 bases between them. The CDR3 length is 12 residues.

V is TRBV12-3 or TRBV12-4 and J is TRBJ1-2; D is unclear. This CDR3 region has 15 residues. Trimming stripped 5 bases from V and 0 bases from J, with 13 bases between. DNA for the CDR3: TGTGCCAGCAGTCGTCACCCATCGGCTAACTATGGCTACACCTTC. Amino acids: CASSRHPSANYGYTF.

J is TRBJ1-4 and V is TRBV6-1; 8 bases are shared with TRBD1. Germline trimming cut 6 bases from V and 4 bases from J; bases unmatched to any gene: 13. The CDR3 extends over 17 amino acids. Per the germline V gene, CDR1 is MNHNS and CDR2 is SASEGT. In nucleotides, the CDR3 is TGTGCCAGCAGCCCCAGGGGGCGCGTAGCTGGTAATGAAAAACTGTTTTTT. Its protein product is CASSPRGRVAGNEKLFF.

V gene TRBV6-2 or TRBV6-3 combines with J gene TRBJ2-1, with 9 bases lining up with TRBD1. Germline trimming cut 6 bases from V and 8 bases from J; bases unmatched to any gene: 5. In germline, CDR1 is MNHEY, CDR2 SVGEGT. This CDR3 spans 13 amino acids. CDR3 DNA: TGTGCCAGCAGATCCACAGGGGGCGATGAGCAGTTCTTC. This codes for CASRSTGGDEQFF.

This clonotype was counted once. The V and J genes are TRBV7-2 and TRBJ2-1, with 7 bases that match TRBD2. V dropped 5 bases and J dropped 10; count of bases not matched to a gene: 17. The CDR3 consists of 16 residues. Germline V gives CDR1 SGHTA, CDR2 FQGNSA. CDR3 nucleotides: TGTGCCAGCAGCCCTACCCTTCAGGGAGGGATCTACGAGCAGTTCTTC. Encoded protein: CASSPTLQGGIYEQFF.

CDR3 residues: CASSLASGGARGTDTQYF. The DNA of the CDR3 is TGTGCCAGCAGCCTAGCTAGCGGGGGGGCCAGGGGCACAGATACGCAGTATTTT. The chain joins TRBV9 to TRBJ2-3; 12 bases line up with TRBD2. The V gene end was trimmed by 4 bases and the J gene end by 1 base; junction bases not matched to a gene: 10. The germline CDR1 and CDR2 sequences are SGDLS and YYNGEE. This CDR3 is built from 18 residues.

This sequence joins TRBV28 and TRBJ1-5, with unresolved D. Per germline, CDR1 MDHEN and CDR2 SYDVKM. The CDR3 consists of 13 residues. The V end lost 3 bases, the J end lost 3 bases, and 6 bases lay between the germline ends. The CDR3 nucleotides read TGTGCCAGCAGTTTGTCCAACAATCAGCCCCAGCATTTT. Protein: CASSLSNNQPQHF.

The sample holds a few counts of this clonotype. V usage is TRBV27 and J usage is TRBJ2-3, with D tentatively TRBD1 (6 bases). Germline CDR1 reads MNHEY; CDR2 reads SMNVEV (reference sequence). This CDR3 is 15 amino acids long. Trimming cost V 7 bases and J 1 base, with 15 bases left between them. The CDR3 protein is CASTEGGLGTDTQYF. The CDR3 DNA follows: TGTGCCAGCACCGAAGGGGGTCTCGGCACAGATACGCAGTATTTT.

The V call is TRBV10-2, the J call TRBJ2-5; 10 bases align to TRBD2. The V and J ends lost 3 bases and 2 bases, in that order; junction bases with no gene match: 3. Germline V gene data show CDR1 as WSHSY and CDR2 as SAAADI. The CDR3 extends over 15 amino acids. The CDR3 is CASSDQAGGQETQYF. The CDR3 DNA sequence: TGCGCCAGCAGTGACCAAGCGGGGGGGCAAGAGACCCAGTACTTC.

CDR3 nucleotides: TGTGCCAGCAATAGCGGGACAGGGGCAACTAATGAAAAACTGTTTTTT. Its translation is CASNSGTGATNEKLFF. The chain joins TRBV6-1 to TRBJ1-4; 10 bases map to TRBD1. This CDR3 has 16 residues. The germline gives CDR1 MNHNS, CDR2 SASEGT. V lost 7 bases and J lost 0; bases outside the gene matches: 5.

This clonotype was seen at least ten times. The gene calls are TRBV29-1 and TRBJ2-4; D possibly corresponds to TRBD2 (5 bases). Trimming took off 4 bases at V and 2 bases at J, with 6 bases between the two ends. This CDR3 is 12 amino acids long. CDR1 is SQVTM, CDR2 ANQGSEA, per germline. CDR3 residues: CSVGEPKNIQYF. The CDR3 bases are TGCAGCGTTGGGGAGCCCAAAAACATTCAGTACTTC.

V is TRBV10-1 and J is TRBJ1-4, with D possibly TRBD1 on 5 matching bases. V dropped 9 bases and J dropped 5 bases, with 16 bases sitting between them. The CDR3 loop spans 14 amino acids. Looked up from germline, CDR1 is WNHNN and CDR2 is SYGVQD (reference sequence). The CDR3 nucleotides read TGCGCCAGTTCGGAGGGACTGTCGAATGAAAAACTGTTTTTT. This encodes CASSEGLSNEKLFF.

This clonotype occurred a few times. The chain's CDR3 is CAIVNSGDEQYF. The DNA for the CDR3 is TGTGCCATCGTTAATAGCGGTGATGAGCAGTACTTC. This chain joins TRBV10-3 and TRBJ2-5, with D tentatively TRBD2 (6 bases). Germline values: CDR1 ENHRY, CDR2 SYGVKD. Trimming took 8 bases from V and 11 from J, leaving 18 bases between them. The CDR3 runs to 12 residues.

The sample holds a few counts of this clonotype. The CDR3 loop is CASSPGLAGTSGRGVSYEQYF. CDR3 nucleotides: TGTGCCAGCAGCCCAGGCCTTGCCGGGACTAGCGGGAGAGGAGTGTCCTACGAGCAGTACTTC. This chain links TRBV3-1 with TRBJ2-7; 14 positions agree with TRBD2. Trimming took 4 bases from V and 1 from J; bases not matched to a gene: 18. In germline, CDR1 is LGHDT, CDR2 YNNKEL (reference sequence). This CDR3 is 21 amino acids long.

V gene TRBV5-5 combines with J gene TRBJ1-4; 7 bases map to TRBD1. Germline CDR1 SGHKS, CDR2 YYEKEE (reference sequence). The CDR3 has 15 amino acids. Germline trimming cut 0 bases from V and 6 bases from J; bases unmatched to any gene: 5. CDR3 nucleotide sequence: TGTGCCAGCAGCTTGGCGACAGGGTGGTATGAAAAACTGTTTTTT. Amino acid sequence: CASSLATGWYEKLFF.

A note on this clonotype: Being one base from a much bigger clone, this may be a read error. V usage is TRBV12-3 or TRBV12-4 and J usage is TRBJ1-2, with D possibly being TRBD1 (6 bases). CDR3 size: 12 residues. V was clipped by 6 bases and J by 6 bases, with 11 bases between them. The CDR3 protein is CASRVQGNGYTF. In nucleotides, the CDR3 is TGTGCCAGCAGGGTACAGGGAAATGGCTACACCTTC.

In this sample, this clonotype turned up a few times. The chain employs TRBV7-2 and TRBJ2-7; D may be TRBD2 (5 bases). This CDR3 comprises 14 residues. Trimming took 2 bases from V and 1 from J, leaving 9 bases between them. Germline V lookup: CDR1 SGHTA, CDR2 FQGNSA. This chain's CDR3 is CASSLFGSSYEQYF. CDR3 nucleotide sequence: TGTGCCAGCAGCTTATTTGGGAGTTCCTACGAGCAGTACTTC.

On this clonotype: One end of the junction is discordant with germline, which a read error may explain. V usage is TRBV4-2 and J usage is TRBJ1-1; D perhaps matches TRBD1 (5 bases). The length of the CDR3 is 14 residues. In germline, CDR1 is LGHNA, CDR2 YNFKEQ. Here the CDR3 reads CASSPRGRSFEALF. CDR3 DNA: TGTGCCAGCAGCCCCCGGGGCAGGTCCTTTGAAGCTTTATTT.

This chain links TRBV7-6 with TRBJ2-4, with a possible D match to TRBD1 (5 bases). The J call is uncertain, as TRBJ2-5 better fits the DNA end. CDR1 is SGHVS and CDR2 is FNYEAQ in the germline V gene. This CDR3 is 15 amino acids long. This CDR3 is CASSPSTGGRETQYF. CDR3 DNA: TGTGCCAGCAGCCCTTCCACAGGTGGTAGAGAGACCCAGTACTTC.

The chain employs TRBV28 and TRBJ2-1; perhaps TRBD1 as D (6 bases). Germline lookup yields CDR1 MDHEN and CDR2 SYDVKM. Trimming took off 2 bases at V and 10 bases at J, with 24 bases between the two ends. The CDR3 consists of 17 residues. CDR3 amino acids: CASSLRGLGAGKDEQFF. The CDR3 bases are TGTGCCAGCAGTTTAAGGGGGTTGGGCGCAGGGAAGGACGAGCAGTTCTTC. Full variable domain (rest looked up from reference TRBV28 and TRBJ2-1): DVKVTQSSRYLVKRTGEKVFLECVQDMDHENMFWYRQDPGLGLRLIYFSYDVKMKEKGDIPEGYSVSREKKERFSLILESASTNQTSMYLCASSLRGLGAGKDEQFFGPGTRLTVL.

This clonotype was seen only once. The chain joins TRBV20-1 to TRBJ2-1; D remains ambiguous. Trimming shortened V by 2 bases and J by 8 bases, and 10 bases separated the two germline ends. The CDR3 runs 12 residues. Germline V lookup: CDR1 DFQATT, CDR2 SNEGSKA (reference sequence). The DNA of the CDR3 is TGCAGTGCTAGACTAGTGGGCGATGAGCAGTTCTTC. Its translation: CSARLVGDEQFF.

A remark on this clonotype: The germline gene is not matched at one end of the junction; a read error may be the cause. The gene calls are TRBV7-3 and TRBJ2-1; D gene ambiguous. CDR1 is SGHTA and CDR2 is FQGTGA in the germline V gene. The CDR3 extends over 14 amino acids. CDR3 nucleotide sequence: TGTGCTAGCAGCTTTGCAGACCCTTACAATGAGCAGTTCTTC. Protein product: CASSFADPYNEQFF.

A single count supports this clonotype. This chain uses TRBV30 with TRBJ1-4; no clear D gene. Looked up from germline, CDR1 is GTSNPN and CDR2 is SVGIG (reference sequence). Trimming shortened V by 0 bases and J by 2 bases, and 1 base separated the two germline ends. This CDR3 region has 12 residues. CDR3: CAWSVTNEKLFF. The CDR3 DNA reads as TGTGCCTGGAGTGTGACTAATGAAAAACTGTTTTTT.

The chain recombines TRBV2 with TRBJ2-1, with TRBD2 identical over 15 bases. The CDR3 consists of 23 residues. Trimming removed 4 bases from V and 4 bases from J; junction bases left unmatched: 23. Germline values: CDR1 SNHLY, CDR2 FYNNEI. CDR3 nucleotide sequence: TGTGCCAGCAGTGGTTCTCTGGTGGATCCCGGACTAGCGGGGGGGCCGGGGTACAATGAGCAGTTCTTC. Protein product: CASSGSLVDPGLAGGPGYNEQFF. Filled out from reference TRBV2 and TRBJ2-1, the complete variable domain reads EPEVTQTPSHQVTQMGQEVILRCVPISNHLYFYWYRQILGQKVEFLVSFYNNEISEKSEIFDDQFSVERPDGSNFTLKIRSTKLEDSAMYFCASSGSLVDPGLAGGPGYNEQFFGPGTRLTVL.

The rearrangement uses TRBV7-2 and TRBJ2-4, with D possibly TRBD2 on 5 matching bases. The J call could be wrong; TRBJ2-7 is a better fit for the DNA end. The CDR3 loop spans 14 amino acids. Germline V gives CDR1 SGHTA, CDR2 FQGNSA. CDR3 nucleotide sequence: TGTGCCAGCAGCATAGGTGGGAGCAAGTACGAGCAGTACTTC. Amino acids: CASSIGGSKYEQYF.

The V and J genes are TRBV5-1 and TRBJ1-2; no clear D gene. Germline lookup yields CDR1 SGHRS and CDR2 YFSETQ. This CDR3 region has 14 residues. Between the trimmed V and J ends, which lost 5 bases and 7 bases, there was a span of 18 bases. This CDR3 is CASRSRIPTIGYTF. DNA for the CDR3: TGCGCCAGCAGGAGCCGGATTCCCACTATTGGCTACACCTTC.

This chain links TRBV15 with TRBJ2-5, with no clear D. The germline gives CDR1 LNHNV, CDR2 YYDKDF (reference sequence). The CDR3 is 15 residues long. V lost 0 bases, J lost 1 base, and 9 bases lay in between. The CDR3 DNA reads TGTGCCACCAGCAGAGATAAGCATATCCAAGAGACCCAGTACTTC. This encodes CATSRDKHIQETQYF.

The chain recombines TRBV7-3 with TRBJ2-2; D remains unclear. CDR1 and CDR2 from the germline V gene are SGHTA and FQGTGA. This CDR3 region has 16 residues. The germline V and J ends were trimmed by 5 bases and 2 bases, with 15 bases remaining between them. The CDR3 spells CASSHGHPFNTGELFF. CDR3 bases: TGTGCCAGCAGCCATGGTCACCCCTTTAACACCGGGGAGCTGTTTTTT.

The sample holds a few counts of this clonotype. The chain couples TRBV20-1 to TRBJ2-7; 7 bases agree with TRBD1. J gave up 3 bases and V 6 bases, and 17 bases lay outside the gene matches. The CDR3 spans 16 residues. Germline lookup yields CDR1 DFQATT and CDR2 SNEGSKA (reference sequence). The CDR3 loop reads CSARGQRLNLIYEQYF. The CDR3 DNA reads TGCAGTGCGAGGGGACAGAGGCTTAATCTCATCTACGAGCAGTACTTC.